This entry lists 10 T cell receptor beta chains sequenced from one sample in a study of blood T cells in healthy people across ages. Alongside a J-beta primer mix, a sample-barcoded 5' primer served in a second PCR lasting 7 to 11 cycles. One entry per CDR3 protein results from TCRdb running MiXCR on the 5' RACE reads. The profile shows 1,500,000 or so distinct CDR3 sequences, approximately 59% of them singletons. The sample consisted of blood. Receptors were obtained from a man aged 18 to 29 in good health.

The chain recombines TRBV20-1 with TRBJ2-7, with 8 bases identical to TRBD1. The J call may be in error: the DNA end matches TRBJ2-5 better. There are 17 residues in the CDR3. The V gene's germline CDR1 is DFQATT and CDR2 SNEGSKA (reference sequence). The DNA for the CDR3 is TGCAGTGCTAGAGAGAGAAGGGGGACAGGCGCCAAAGAGACCCAGTACTTC. Protein sequence: CSARERRGTGAKETQYF.

The chain employs TRBV6-2 or TRBV6-3 and TRBJ2-5; weak D call: TRBD2 (7 bases). This CDR3 has 14 amino acids. V lost 8 bases and J lost 5, with 18 bases in between. Germline CDR1 is MNHEY and CDR2 is SVGEGT. Here the CDR3 DNA reads TGTGCCAGCCGCGGCCCGGGGGGCGGTGAGACCCAGTACTTC. Translating gives CASRGPGGGETQYF.

Only one count was recorded for this clonotype. The chain links TRBV4-3 to TRBJ2-3; D not certain. The ends were cut back, 2 bases at V and 0 bases at J, with 9 bases in the middle. Per germline, CDR1 LGHNA and CDR2 YSLEER. The CDR3 is 15 amino acids. The CDR3 DNA reads TGCGCCAGCAGCCAATACAACCCTAGCACAGATACGCAGTATTTT. Amino acid sequence: CASSQYNPSTDTQYF.

J is TRBJ2-2 and V is TRBV10-3; TRBD2 matches at 8 bases. There are 14 residues in the CDR3. CDR1 ENHRY and CDR2 SYGVKD come from the germline V gene. V shed 2 bases, J shed 5 bases, and the junction held 1 base outside the gene matches. The CDR3 region has the DNA TGTGCCATCAGTGAGGGACTAGCAACCGGGGAGCTGTTTTTT. Its protein is CAISEGLATGELFF.

The CDR3 spells CASSGGLAEQFF. The DNA of the CDR3 is TGTGCCAGCAGCGGGGGACTAGCAGAGCAGTTCTTC. The gene calls are TRBV9 and TRBJ2-1; 9 bases map to TRBD2. The length of the CDR3 is 12 residues. CDR1 and CDR2 from the germline V gene are SGDLS and YYNGEE. The V gene end was trimmed by 3 bases and the J gene end by 10 bases; junction bases not matched to a gene: 2.

CDR3 DNA sequence: TGCAGCGTTTTCCCGGTGCAGGGTAACCAGTACTTC. It encodes CSVFPVQGNQYF. The chain combines TRBV29-1 with TRBJ2-4; D might be TRBD1 (5 bases). V lost 5 bases, J lost 13 bases, and 18 bases lay in between. This CDR3 spans 12 amino acids. CDR1 is SQVTM and CDR2 is ANQGSEA in the germline V gene.

V usage is TRBV3-1 and J usage is TRBJ2-4; D unresolved. The better agreement between TRBJ2-5 and the DNA end casts doubt on the J call. Germline lookup yields CDR1 LGHDT and CDR2 YNNKEL (reference sequence). This CDR3 region has 15 residues. Here the CDR3 reads CASSQPFSDEETQYF. DNA of the CDR3: TGTGCCAGCAGCCAACCTTTCTCTGATGAGGAGACCCAGTACTTC.

This clonotype appeared once. The rearrangement uses TRBV29-1 and TRBJ2-2, with D unclear. In germline, CDR1 is SQVTM, CDR2 ANQGSEA. The CDR3 consists of 16 residues. The germline V and J ends were trimmed by 5 bases and 2 bases, with 18 bases remaining between them. DNA for the CDR3: TGCAGCGTTTCGTCAAGGAGTTCCACCAACACCGGGGAGCTGTTTTTT. Translating it yields CSVSSRSSTNTGELFF.

The chain joins TRBV12-3 or TRBV12-4 to TRBJ2-7, with D possibly being TRBD2 (5 bases). The V end lost 6 bases, the J end lost 7 bases, and 19 bases lay between the germline ends. The CDR3 runs to 14 residues. The CDR3 spells CASSRTGTLGEQYF. In DNA, the CDR3 is TGTGCCAGCAGCCGGACTGGAACCTTGGGAGAGCAGTACTTC.

The CDR3 nucleotides read TGTGCCAGCAGCTTAGCCGGCGGAGCGGGGGAGGAAGAGACCCAGTACTTC. Protein: CASSLAGGAGEEETQYF. The chain is built from TRBV7-2 and TRBJ2-5, with TRBD2 matching 8 bases. Germline-derived CDR1 and CDR2 are SGHTA and FQGNSA. With V trimmed by 0 bases and J by 3 bases, 9 bases remained unmatched. The CDR3 has 17 residues.